This T cell receptor beta chain came from a study of OX40 agonist ivuxolimab in advanced cancers. The assay was immunoSEQ multiplex PCR, and TCRdb's table has in-frame clones only and misses some. The sample has 50,000 to 75,000 clones, about 79% seen once; the top ten hold about 1.6%. Trimming removed 3 bases at V and 1 base at J, with 14 bases between. Germline assignment: CDR1 SGHNT and CDR2 YYREEE (reference sequence). The CDR3 covers 15 residues. The receptor was isolated from an adult with an advanced solid tumor such as melanoma, head and neck, liver or kidney cancer. This rearrangement joins TRBV5-4 to TRBJ2-7; D possibly corresponds to TRBD1 (6 bases). Specimen: CD4+ or CD8+ T cells sorted from blood, collected in a trial of the OX40 agonist ivuxolimab. The CDR3 region is CASSSSGVGSYEQYF. CDR3 DNA sequence: TGTGCCAGCAGCTCTTCAGGGGTAGGGTCCTACGAGCAGTACTTC.